The clone carrying this T cell receptor beta chain was observed a handful of times. Its antigen remains unknown. RNA transcripts gave rise to amplified TCR beta CDR3 regions. The study used the HTBI primer set for a first-round RT-PCR of the TCR CDR3. TCRdb recomputed calls from the multiplex PCR reads with MiXCR, one row per CDR3 protein. There are a few hundred thousand distinct CDR3 sequences in the sample; under 15% occur only once, and 30% to 35% lies in the top ten. Trimming stripped 0 bases from V and 0 bases from J, with 12 bases between. CDR3 size: 17 residues. The germline gives CDR1 SGDLS, CDR2 YYNGEE. The source of the sample is a study of T cells in Graves' hyperthyroidism and ophthalmopathy. The wider study: Peripheral blood was collected at initial diagnosis, before any treatment.

Study-level results: Ophthalmopathy and stable hyperthyroidism were told apart by a 13 V-J model.

Hyperthyroidism in the patients, aged 18 to 65, was newly diagnosed and under 2 months in duration. The study excluded patients with uncontrolled infection, other autoimmune disease, pregnancy or lactation. The sequenced sample was blood. V usage is TRBV9 and J usage is TRBJ2-2; D possibly corresponds to TRBD2 (5 bases). The origin of this receptor is a woman younger than 45 with Graves' hyperthyroidism. The CDR3, as DNA: TGTGCCAGCAGCGTAGCTGGGAGCGGAGCGAACACCGGGGAGCTGTTTTTT. This encodes CASSVAGSGANTGELFF. The whole variable domain, filled in from reference TRBV9 and TRBJ2-2, reads DSGVTQTPKHLITATGQRVTLRCSPRSGDLSVYWYQQSLDQGLQFLIQYYNGEERAKGNILERFSAQQFPDLHSELNLSSLELGDSALYFCASSVAGSGANTGELFFGEGSRLTVL.